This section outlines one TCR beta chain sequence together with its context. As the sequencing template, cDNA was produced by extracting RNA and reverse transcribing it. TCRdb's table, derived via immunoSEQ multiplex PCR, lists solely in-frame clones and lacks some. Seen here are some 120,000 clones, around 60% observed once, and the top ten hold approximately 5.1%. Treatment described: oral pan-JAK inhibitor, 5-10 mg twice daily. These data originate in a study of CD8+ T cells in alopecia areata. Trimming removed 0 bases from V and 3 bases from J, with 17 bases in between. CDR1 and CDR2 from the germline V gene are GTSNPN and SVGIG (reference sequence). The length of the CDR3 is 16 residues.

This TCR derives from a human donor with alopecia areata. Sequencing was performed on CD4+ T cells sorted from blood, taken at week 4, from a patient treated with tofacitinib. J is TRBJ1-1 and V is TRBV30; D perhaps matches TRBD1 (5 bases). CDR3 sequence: CAWSVIVGAKDTEAFF. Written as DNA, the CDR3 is TGTGCCTGGAGTGTAATTGTTGGGGCGAAGGACACTGAAGCTTTCTTT. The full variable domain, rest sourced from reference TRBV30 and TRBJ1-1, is SQTIHQWPATLVQPVGSPLSLECTVEGTSNPNLYWYRQAAGRGLQLLFYSVGIGQISSEVPQNLSASRPQDRQFILSSKKLLLSDSGFYLCAWSVIVGAKDTEAFFGQGTRLTVV.